The 10 T cell receptor beta chains reported below all come from one sample, sequenced in a study of blood T cell repertoires in COVID-19. Repertoires were generated with immunoSEQ multiplex PCR, while TCRdb's copy carries only in-frame clones and drops some. The sample has approximately 170,000 clones, 88% seen once; the top ten hold about 8.4%. Sequencing was performed on PBMCs or T cells enriched from blood (not recorded which). The receptors were gathered from a woman aged 18 to 35 who had recovered from COVID-19.

The J gene is TRBJ2-7, the V gene TRBV28; 8 bases align to TRBD2. The V gene end was trimmed by 1 base and the J gene end by 0 bases; junction bases not matched to a gene: 5. The length of the CDR3 is 16 residues. Germline CDR1 and CDR2: MDHEN and SYDVKM. The CDR3 reads CASSLYGGGRSYEQYF. In DNA form, the CDR3 reads TGTGCCAGCAGTTTATACGGGGGGGGACGCTCCTACGAGCAGTACTTC. Looking up the rest from reference TRBV28 and TRBJ2-7 gives the full variable domain: DVKVTQSSRYLVKRTGEKVFLECVQDMDHENMFWYRQDPGLGLRLIYFSYDVKMKEKGDIPEGYSVSREKKERFSLILESASTNQTSMYLCASSLYGGGRSYEQYFGPGTRLTVT.

The chain carries TRBV10-2 and TRBJ1-2; 8 bases are shared with TRBD1. This CDR3 has 15 amino acids. Germline trimming cut 6 bases from V and 5 bases from J; bases unmatched to any gene: 11. Looked up from germline, CDR1 is WSHSY and CDR2 is SAAADI. CDR3 residues: CASRGGGQVSYGYTF. The CDR3, as DNA: TGCGCCAGCAGGGGAGGGGGACAGGTCTCTTATGGCTACACCTTC.

The chain carries TRBV28 and TRBJ2-1, with D possibly being TRBD1 (7 bases). The CDR3 runs to 13 residues. The germline V and J ends were trimmed by 5 bases and 8 bases, with 13 bases remaining between them. Germline V gene sequence: CDR1 MDHEN, CDR2 SYDVKM. The CDR3: CASSLDREDEQFF. For the CDR3, the DNA is TGTGCCAGCAGTCTCGACAGGGAGGATGAGCAGTTCTTC.

The chain links TRBV6-5 to TRBJ2-2, with D possibly matching TRBD2 (6 bases). The V gene lost 4 bases and the J gene lost 5 bases, with 11 bases spanning the gap. Germline CDR1 reads MNHEY; CDR2 reads SVGAGI. The CDR3 loop spans 14 amino acids. The CDR3: CASSWAGPTGELFF. CDR3 nucleotide sequence: TGTGCCAGCAGTTGGGCGGGGCCAACCGGGGAGCTGTTTTTT.

This chain links TRBV18 with TRBJ1-1; D call uncertain. CDR3 size: 15 residues. V lost 3 bases and J lost 5, with 16 bases in between. CDR1 and CDR2 (germline): KGHSH, LQKENI. DNA of the CDR3: TGTGCCAGCTCACCGCTAAGGACTATAGGAACTGAAGCTTTCTTT. Translated, it gives CASSPLRTIGTEAFF.

The chain joins TRBV18 to TRBJ2-1, with 7 bases that match TRBD1. Trimming removed 5 bases from V and 4 bases from J; junction bases left unmatched: 11. CDR1 and CDR2 (germline): KGHSH, LQKENI. The CDR3 has 16 residues. This CDR3 reads CASSVSGQTVYNEQFF. The CDR3 region has the DNA TGTGCCAGCTCAGTTTCGGGACAGACAGTTTACAATGAGCAGTTCTTC.

The J gene is TRBJ2-7, the V gene TRBV6-5, with 10 nucleotides matching TRBD2. V dropped 4 bases and J dropped 3; count of bases not matched to a gene: 0. Per the germline V gene, CDR1 is MNHEY and CDR2 is SVGAGI. CDR3 length equals 13 residues. The CDR3 bases are TGTGCCAGCAGTTTAGCGGGAGGCTACGAGCAGTACTTC. The encoded protein is CASSLAGGYEQYF.

V and J are TRBV28 and TRBJ2-1; D may be TRBD2 (6 bases). The CDR3 is 17 amino acids. CDR1 MDHEN and CDR2 SYDVKM come from the germline V gene. The V end was cut by 3 bases, the J end by 7 bases, with 22 bases between. CDR3 sequence: CASSFKKGAGLRNEQFF. CDR3 coding DNA: TGTGCCAGCAGTTTTAAAAAGGGAGCGGGTTTACGGAATGAGCAGTTCTTC.

The chain links TRBV27 to TRBJ1-1, with 8 bases identical to TRBD1. The CDR3 has 16 amino acids. Unmatched junction bases numbered 9, after V lost 1 base and J lost 5 bases. The germline V gene has CDR1 MNHEY and CDR2 SMNVEV (reference sequence). This chain's CDR3 is CASSLWQGAPQTEAFF. CDR3 nucleotides: TGTGCCAGCAGTTTATGGCAGGGGGCTCCCCAGACTGAAGCTTTCTTT.

The V call is TRBV20-1, the J call TRBJ2-1; no clear D. Germline lookup yields CDR1 DFQATT and CDR2 SNEGSKA (reference sequence). This CDR3 contains 8 residues. Written as DNA, the CDR3 is TGCAGGCCGGGTGAGCAGTTCTTC. It codes for CRPGEQFF.